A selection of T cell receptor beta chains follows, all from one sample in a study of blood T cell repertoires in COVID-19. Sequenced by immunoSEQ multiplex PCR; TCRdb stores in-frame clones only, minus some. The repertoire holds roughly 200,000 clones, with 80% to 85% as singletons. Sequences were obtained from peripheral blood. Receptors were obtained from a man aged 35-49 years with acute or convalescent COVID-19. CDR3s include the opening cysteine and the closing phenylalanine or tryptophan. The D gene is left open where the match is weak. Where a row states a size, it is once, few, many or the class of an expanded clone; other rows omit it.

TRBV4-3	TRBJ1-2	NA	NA	CASSQDSGGYTF	TGCGCCAGCAGCCAAGATTCCGGTGGCTACACCTTC
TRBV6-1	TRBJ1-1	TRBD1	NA	CASSEALPQDRGAFF	TGTGCCAGCAGTGAAGCGCTTCCACAGGACAGGGGAGCTTTCTTT
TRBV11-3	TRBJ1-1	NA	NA	CASSLGRANTEAFF	TGTGCCAGCAGCTTAGGCAGGGCTAACACTGAAGCTTTCTTT
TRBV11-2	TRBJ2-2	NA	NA	CASSLDGGLNTGELFF	TGTGCCAGCAGCTTAGATGGGGGGTTGAACACCGGGGAGCTGTTTTTT
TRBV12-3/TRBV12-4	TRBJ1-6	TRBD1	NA	CASSGTGVSPLHF	TGTGCCAGCAGTGGGACAGGGGTTTCACCCCTCCACTTT
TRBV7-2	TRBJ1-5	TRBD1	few	CASSFGQASEPQHF	TGTGCCAGCAGCTTCGGACAGGCCTCGGAGCCCCAGCATTTT
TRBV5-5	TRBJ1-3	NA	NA	CASSLDSFSGNTIYF	TGTGCCAGCAGCTTGGACAGCTTCTCTGGAAACACCATATATTTT
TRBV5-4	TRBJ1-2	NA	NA	CASSLMAVNYGYTF	TGTGCCAGCAGCTTGATGGCAGTCAACTATGGCTACACCTTC
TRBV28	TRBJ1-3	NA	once	CASSWGVSNSGNTIYF	TGTGCCAGCAGCTGGGGCGTCTCCAACTCTGGAAACACCATATATTTT
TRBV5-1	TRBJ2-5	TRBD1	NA	CASILDREETQYF	TGCGCCAGCATACTGGACAGGGAAGAGACCCAGTACTTC
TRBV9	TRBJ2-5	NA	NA	CASSVDGTRGTQYF	TGTGCCAGCAGCGTAGACGGGACCAGGGGGACCCAGTACTTC
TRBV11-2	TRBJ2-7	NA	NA	CASSSSGGSYEQYF	TGTGCCAGCAGCTCGTCCGGGGGCTCCTACGAGCAGTACTTC
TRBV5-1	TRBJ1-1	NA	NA	CASSQQGGGTEAFF	TGCGCCAGCAGCCAACAGGGAGGGGGCACTGAAGCTTTCTTT
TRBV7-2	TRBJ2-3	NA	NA	CASTWATEGLDTQYF	TGTGCCAGCACCTGGGCCACCGAAGGTTTAGATACGCAGTATTTT
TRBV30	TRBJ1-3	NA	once	CAWRPGTGNTIYF	TGTGCCTGGAGGCCGGGGACTGGAAACACCATATATTTT
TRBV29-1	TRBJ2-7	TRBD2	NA	CSVNGAGGYEQYF	TGCAGCGTTAATGGAGCGGGAGGCTACGAGCAGTACTTC
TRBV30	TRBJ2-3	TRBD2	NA	CAWEHPPGREAGTDTQYF	TGTGCCTGGGAACATCCCCCCGGGCGGGAGGCGGGCACAGATACGCAGTATTTT
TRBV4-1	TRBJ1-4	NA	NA	CASSLRGGSNEKLFF	TGCGCCAGCTCTCTCCGGGGGGGGTCTAATGAAAAACTGTTTTTT
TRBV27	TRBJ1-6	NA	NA	CASNDSPFLNSPLHF	TGTGCCAGCAACGACAGTCCCTTTCTTAATTCACCCCTCCACTTT
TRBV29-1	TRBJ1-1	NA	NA	CSVGLARHTEAFF	TGCAGCGTTGGTCTCGCTAGGCACACTGAAGCTTTCTTT
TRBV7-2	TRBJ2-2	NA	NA	CASSPGTFTGELFF	TGTGCCAGCAGCCCAGGTACTTTCACCGGGGAGCTGTTTTTT
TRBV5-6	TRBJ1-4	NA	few	CASSLLQAGKLFF	TGTGCCAGCAGCTTGTTGCAGGCAGGAAAACTGTTTTTT
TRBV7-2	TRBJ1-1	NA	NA	CASSSSSGKGIEAFF	TGTGCCAGCAGCTCTTCGTCGGGCAAGGGGATTGAAGCTTTCTTT
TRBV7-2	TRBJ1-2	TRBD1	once	CASSLDGTGFRGYTF	TGTGCCAGCAGCTTAGACGGGACAGGGTTCCGTGGCTACACCTTC
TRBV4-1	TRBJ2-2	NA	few	CASSQRRGSSTGELFF	TGCGCCAGCAGCCAACGCAGGGGTTCGTCCACCGGGGAGCTGTTTTTT
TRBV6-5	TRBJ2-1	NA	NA	CASSRGAGPNEQFF	TGTGCCAGCAGCCGCGGTGCGGGCCCCAATGAGCAGTTCTTC
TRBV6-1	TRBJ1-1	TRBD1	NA	CASSLQGINTEAFF	TGTGCCAGCAGTCTACAGGGGATCAACACTGAAGCTTTCTTT
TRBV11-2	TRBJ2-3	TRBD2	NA	CASSLVLAGGTQYF	TGTGCCAGCAGCTTAGTTCTAGCGGGAGGGACGCAGTATTTT
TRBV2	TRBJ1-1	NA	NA	CASSLTRGTEAFF	TGTGCCAGCAGCCTAACCCGAGGCACTGAAGCTTTCTTT
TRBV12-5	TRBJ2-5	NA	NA	CASGAGRETQYF	TGTGCTAGTGGTGCGGGACGGGAGACCCAGTACTTC
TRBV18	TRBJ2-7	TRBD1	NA	CASSPSTGQGPYEQYF	TGTGCCAGCTCACCTTCTACGGGACAGGGCCCCTACGAGCAGTACTTC
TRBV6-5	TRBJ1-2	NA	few	CASSYSGRTEFGYTF	TGTGCCAGCAGTTACTCTGGTAGGACAGAATTTGGCTACACCTTC
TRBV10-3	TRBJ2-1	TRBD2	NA	CAISTRTWTSGRTYNEQFF	TGTGCCATCAGTACCCGGACCTGGACTAGCGGGAGGACCTACAATGAGCAGTTCTTC
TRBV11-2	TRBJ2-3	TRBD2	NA	CASSRNSGSSDTQYF	TGTGCCAGCAGCCGCAATAGCGGGAGTTCAGATACGCAGTATTTT
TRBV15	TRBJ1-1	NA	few	CATSRDYFVRRSENTEAFF	TGTGCCACCAGCAGAGATTACTTCGTTCGGCGGAGCGAGAACACTGAAGCTTTCTTT
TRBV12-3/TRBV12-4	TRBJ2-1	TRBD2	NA	CASSWGREVEQFF	TGTGCCAGCAGTTGGGGACGGGAGGTTGAGCAGTTCTTC
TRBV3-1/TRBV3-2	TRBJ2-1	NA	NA	CASSQELYRTERGQFF	TGTGCCAGCAGCCAAGAGTTGTACAGGACGGAAAGGGGGCAGTTCTTC
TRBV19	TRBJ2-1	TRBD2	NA	CASSGRLAQKRNEQFF	TGTGCCAGTAGTGGGCGACTAGCGCAAAAGCGCAATGAGCAGTTCTTC
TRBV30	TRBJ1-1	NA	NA	CAWSGGGNTEAFF	TGTGCCTGGAGTGGGGGGGGGAACACTGAAGCTTTCTTT
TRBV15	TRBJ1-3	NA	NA	CATSRFGLSGGNTIYF	TGTGCCACCAGCAGATTCGGACTCTCCGGTGGAAACACCATATATTTT
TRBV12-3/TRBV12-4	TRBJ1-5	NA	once	CASTSVSNQPQHF	TGTGCCAGCACTTCCGTTAGCAATCAGCCCCAGCATTTT